This TCR beta chain stems from a study of cytomegalovirus exposure and HLA in healthy donors. Across the whole study: Genotyping of roughly 400 donors showed that over 65% belonged to the Caucasian-associated ancestry cluster.

Study observations and caveats: Associated with cytomegalovirus, according to the listing, were some 180 TCR beta chains.

The study ran its PCR with 60 Vbeta and 13 Jbeta primers. Repertoires were generated with immunoSEQ multiplex PCR, while TCRdb's copy carries only in-frame clones and drops some. The data contain tens of thousands of clones, roughly 77% of them seen just once; the ten biggest clones take up around 2%. A note on this clone: What it binds is unknown.

This clonotype was obtained from a man in his forties or fifties in good health and CMV-seronegative. The sample taken for sequencing was PBMCs.

CDR3 region: CASSLGTGTYEQYF. The CDR3 DNA follows: TGTGCCAGCAGCTTAGGAACAGGTACCTACGAGCAGTACTTC. The V gene is TRBV7-9, the J gene TRBJ2-7; weak D call: TRBD1 (5 bases). Per the germline V gene, CDR1 is SEHNR and CDR2 is FQNEAQ (reference sequence). The V end was cut by 1 base, the J end by 2 bases, with 9 bases between. This CDR3 spans 14 amino acids.